These 5 T cell receptor beta chains were sequenced from one sample in a study of blood T cell repertoires in COVID-19. Clones were sequenced by immunoSEQ multiplex PCR, and TCRdb holds only the in-frame ones, with some missing. The data hold 55,000 to 90,000 clones, with 75% to 95% observed a single time. Input material: peripheral blood. All receptors derive from a human donor with active COVID-19. The donor label of this sample is uncertain.

The chain has TRBV11-2 and TRBJ2-7; 10 bases are a match to TRBD2. The trim removed 1 base at V and 7 bases at J, leaving 4 bases unmatched. CDR3 size: 14 residues. In germline, CDR1 is SGHAT, CDR2 FQNNGV. CDR3: CASSLGGLANEQYF. Written as DNA, the CDR3 is TGTGCCAGCAGCTTAGGGGGACTAGCGAATGAGCAGTACTTC.

V is TRBV5-1 and J is TRBJ2-2, with no clear D. Trimming cost V 2 bases and J 4 bases, with 9 bases left between them. This CDR3 has 14 residues. Germline V CDR1 and CDR2: SGHRS, YFSETQ. CDR3 bases: TGCGCCAGCAGCTTTACAGCTATCACCGGGGAGCTGTTTTTT. Amino acid sequence: CASSFTAITGELFF.

V gene TRBV27 combines with J gene TRBJ2-3; 7 nucleotides line up with TRBD1. This CDR3 is built from 13 residues. Unmatched junction bases numbered 4, after V lost 6 bases and J lost 4 bases. Germline V lookup: CDR1 MNHEY, CDR2 SMNVEV (reference sequence). CDR3: CASSLTGPDTQYF. The DNA of the CDR3 is TGTGCCAGCAGCCTGACAGGGCCAGATACGCAGTATTTT.

This chain joins TRBV7-6 and TRBJ2-3, with 16 bases lining up with TRBD2. This CDR3 is built from 19 residues. The V gene end was trimmed by 1 base and the J gene end by 4 bases; junction bases not matched to a gene: 8. Germline CDR1 reads SGHVS; CDR2 reads FNYEAQ. The CDR3 DNA reads TGTGCCAGCAGCTTAGACGCCGGGACTAGCGGGAGGGATCCAGATACGCAGTATTTT. Translation gives CASSLDAGTSGRDPDTQYF.

This rearrangement joins TRBV11-2 to TRBJ1-1; 12 bases map to TRBD1. Germline V gene sequence: CDR1 SGHAT, CDR2 FQNNGV. The CDR3 runs to 15 residues. The trim removed 6 bases at V and 5 bases at J, leaving 7 bases unmatched. The CDR3 is CASRRDRGPRTEAFF. CDR3 bases: TGTGCCAGCAGACGGGACAGGGGGCCACGGACTGAAGCTTTCTTT.